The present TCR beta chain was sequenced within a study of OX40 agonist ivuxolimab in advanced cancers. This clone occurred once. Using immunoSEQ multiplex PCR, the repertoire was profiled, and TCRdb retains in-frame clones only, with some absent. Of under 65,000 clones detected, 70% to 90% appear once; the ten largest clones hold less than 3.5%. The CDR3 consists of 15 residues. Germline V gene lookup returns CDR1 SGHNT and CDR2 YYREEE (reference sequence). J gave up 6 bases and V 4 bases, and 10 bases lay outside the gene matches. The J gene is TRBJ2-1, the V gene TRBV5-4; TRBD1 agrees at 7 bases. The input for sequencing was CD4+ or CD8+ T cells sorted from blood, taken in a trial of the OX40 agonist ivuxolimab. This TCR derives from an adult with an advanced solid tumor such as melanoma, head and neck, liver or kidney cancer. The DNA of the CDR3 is TGTGCCAGCAGCCCCAGACAGGGAGAACCCAATGAGCAGTTCTTC. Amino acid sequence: CASSPRQGEPNEQFF.